This record covers a single TCR beta chain. The sample holds many counts of this clone. Its antigen has not been determined. The CDR3 end falls 3 residues outside the read, so it is completed with the germline J gene. The data belong to a study of T cell clonality in common variable immunodeficiency (dated by TCRdb to the mid-2010s). Trimming removed 4 bases from V and 2 bases from J; the gene matches leave 4 bases unexplained. Per the germline V gene, SGHDN is the CDR1 and FVKESK is the CDR2. From cysteine to phenylalanine, the CDR3 is 15 amino acids long. Only the CDR3 bases that were read are kept: 36 of them, in frame from base 1. Equivalent amounts of genomic DNA from CVID and control samples were used as sequencing input. For every sample, a 60 bp segment covering the rearranged TCRbeta CDR3 region was amplified and then sequenced. The immunoSEQ assay, a bias-corrected multiplex PCR combined with high-throughput sequencing, was used for TCRbeta amplification. In the original analysis: Every unique nucleotide sequence counted as a clone and was annotated with V, D and J genes, copy number and frequency. Sequences were labeled productive if in frame, and non-productive if out of frame or containing stop codons. Clonality was calculated from Shannon's entropy as previously described. The predicted amino acid sequences of productive clones were used to derive mean CDR3 Kyte-Doolittle hydropathy. The R hclust function was used to hierarchically cluster scaled V gene usage with Manhattan distance and complete linkage. Sharing of clones by CDR3 amino acid sequence was evaluated through resampling of 12 repertoires per group over 100 rounds. Repertoires were searched for approximately 70 published EBV-specific and fewer than 300 published CMV-specific TCRbeta sequences. Analysis left out a couple of CVID samples that produced under 10,000 sequences, so a few dozen CVID repertoires remained. Sourced from immuneACCESS, this table was stored by TCRdb with only in-frame sequences that have V and J called. A share of the clones is absent; for the studies checked, an unresolved V gene accounts for under half, and the remainder has no known explanation. V, J and clone size are those of that table, while D and trimming were read from the DNA. The sample records 28,000 or so clones, none occurring a single time. The ten largest clones represent 24% of the sample.

Findings and caveats that apply to the study as a whole: Fewer deletions and N-nucleotide insertions were reportedly observed in CVID TCRbeta sequences, and highly modified clones with 13 or more V deletions were reportedly absent from CVID TCRbeta sequences. TCRbeta clonality was higher in CVID subjects than in healthy controls (t-test p = 0.018), and the increase was most characteristic of about a third of subjects. Healthy controls shared more TCRbeta clones with each other than CVID subjects shared among themselves (p < 0.0001). Even though DNA input was equal, the average per sample came to about 81,820 unique sequences for controls compared with some 29,000 for CVID samples. Correlations between repertoire features and clinical complications were limited by patient heterogeneity within the CVID cohort. According to the authors, figuring out what caused the increased clonality in CVID would require sequencing the repertoires of T cell subpopulations.

CVID was diagnosed by standard criteria: serum IgG, IgA and/or IgM reduced below normal range, plus specific antibody deficiency. There were around 45 subjects in the CVID group (roughly 15 female and around 29 male), ranging in age from about 9 to 70 years, with a mean age of around 40. Both CVID patients and healthy controls were predominantly of Caucasian heritage. All CVID subjects had received replacement immunoglobulin therapy for at least one year at the time of study participation. At blood collection, none of the CVID subjects was ill or on immunomodulatory or immunosuppressive medication. Heparinized peripheral whole blood samples of about 5 to 8 ml were collected from each donor. Genomic DNA from adults with common variable immune deficiency (CVID) and from healthy adult controls was used to sequence TCRbeta CDR3 repertoires. Diluted blood was subjected to density centrifugation over Hypaque 1077 or Ficoll-Paque for isolation of peripheral blood mononuclear cells. Genomic DNA was extracted from unsorted mononuclear cells by Qiagen column purification or by a centrifugation-based method.

Sequencing was performed on peripheral blood mononuclear cells. The rearranged segments are TRBV14 and TRBJ1-2, with 10 junctional bases fitting TRBD1. The TCR sequence derives from a human donor with common variable immunodeficiency. The CDR3 protein is CASSLRQGANYGYTF. The part of the CDR3 DNA that was read is TGTGCCAGCAGCCTACGACAGGGGGCAAACTATGGC.